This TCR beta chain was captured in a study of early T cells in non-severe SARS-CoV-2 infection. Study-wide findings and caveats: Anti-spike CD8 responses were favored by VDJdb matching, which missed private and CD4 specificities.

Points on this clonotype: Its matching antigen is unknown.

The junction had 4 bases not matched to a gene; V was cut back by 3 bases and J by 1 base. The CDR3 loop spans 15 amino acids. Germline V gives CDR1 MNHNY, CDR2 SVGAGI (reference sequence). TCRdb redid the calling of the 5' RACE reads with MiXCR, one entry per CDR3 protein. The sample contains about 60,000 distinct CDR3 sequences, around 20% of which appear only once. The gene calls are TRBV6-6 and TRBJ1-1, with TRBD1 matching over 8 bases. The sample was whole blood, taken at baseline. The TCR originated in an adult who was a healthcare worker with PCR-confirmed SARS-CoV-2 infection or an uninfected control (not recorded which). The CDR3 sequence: CASSYSDRANTEAFF. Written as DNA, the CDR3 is TGTGCCAGCAGTTATTCGGACAGGGCGAACACTGAAGCTTTCTTT.